This T cell receptor (beta chain) was recovered during a study of T cells in Graves' hyperthyroidism and ophthalmopathy. General study findings and limits: Clonotypes that were expanded in thyroid above 0.001 mostly appeared in blood too.

Ophthalmopathy patients showed a Clinical Activity Score of at least 3, NOSPECS grade of at least 4 and duration under 3 months. Turning to this clonotype: The antigen is not known. This clone may be a read error of a much larger clone one base away.

Germline V gives CDR1 LGHDT, CDR2 YNNKEL (reference sequence). Deletions cut 4 bases from V and 7 bases from J, with 13 bases between. The CDR3 consists of 13 residues. Amplification targeted TCR beta CDR3 regions from RNA transcripts. An initial round of RT-PCR targeting the TCR CDR3 relied on the HTBI primer set. TCRdb re-analysed the multiplex PCR reads in MiXCR, keeping a single row per CDR3 protein. This repertoire shows approximately 570,000 distinct CDR3 sequences, just under 20% found once; its top ten account for roughly 44%. The clonotype comes from a man aged 35-49 years with Graves' ophthalmopathy. Sequencing was carried out using blood. The genes are TRBV3-1 and TRBJ1-1, with D tentatively TRBD1 (6 bases). In nucleotides, the CDR3 is TGTGCCAGCAGCCCGGACAGCTTTGATGAAGCTTTCTTT. It yields the protein CASSPDSFDEAFF.